This T cell receptor (beta chain) appears in the sequencing data of a study of shared clonotypes between healthy human individuals. Study background: Per donor, three plates held CD4 naive cells, three held CD4 memory, two held CD8 naive and one held CD8 memory.

Selected positively for CCR7 and CD45RO-negative, naive CD8 cells excluded terminally differentiated effector memory CD45RA+ cells. The CDR3 has 17 residues. V shed 1 base, J shed 10 bases, and the junction held 14 bases outside the gene matches. CDR1 SGHDN and CDR2 FVKESK come from the germline V gene. Per the original methods: ImmunoSEQ yielded junction-only sequences lacking quality scores, so filtering differed. This table comes from immunoSEQ multiplex PCR, and its TCRdb copy is limited to in-frame clones, with some not included. The DNA gave D and trimming, while V, J and clone size come from that table. The table shows about 820,000 clones, with more than 85% occurring only once.

The receptor was isolated from a young man in good health. The chain employs TRBV14 and TRBJ2-1, with 9 bases aligning to TRBD2. Sequencing was done on a sample of naive CD8+ T cells sorted from blood. The CDR3 here is CASSQGGLAGRSPEQFF. The CDR3 region has the DNA TGTGCCAGCAGCCAAGGGGGTCTAGCGGGGCGGTCTCCGGAGCAGTTCTTC.